The 22 T cell receptor beta chains given below trace back to one sample, sequenced in a study of blood T cells in healthy people across ages. PCR was performed a second time for about 6 to 12 cycles using a sample-barcoded 5' primer and a J-beta primer mix. TCRdb re-derived calls from the 5' RACE reads in MiXCR, one entry per CDR3 protein. Altogether 250,000 to 300,000 distinct CDR3 sequences are present, about 25% being singletons, with the ten largest covering roughly 28%. The specimen sequenced was blood. Receptors originate from a woman aged 70 to 79 in good health.

V and J are TRBV20-1 and TRBJ1-4; 7 bases match TRBD1. This CDR3 spans 14 amino acids. After removal of 4 bases from V and 1 base from J, the junction contained 3 bases not matched to a gene. CDR1 and CDR2 (germline): DFQATT, SNEGSKA (reference sequence). Here the CDR3 reads CSAIDRVTNEKLFF. The CDR3 nucleotides are TGCAGTGCTATCGACAGGGTAACTAATGAAAAACTGTTTTTT.

This CDR3 is CSVIGGGSTDTQYF. DNA of the CDR3: TGCAGCGTTATTGGGGGAGGGTCGACAGATACGCAGTATTTT. The chain recombines TRBV29-1 with TRBJ2-3, with 7 bases aligning to TRBD2. This CDR3 region has 14 residues. V gave up 5 bases and J gave up 3 bases; unmatched junction bases: 8. Germline V gene data show CDR1 as SQVTM and CDR2 as ANQGSEA.

This clonotype was recorded a few times. The chain uses TRBV18 and TRBJ2-3, with unresolved D. Germline CDR1 is KGHSH and CDR2 is LQKENI. Trimming removed 6 bases at V and 0 bases at J, with 13 bases between. CDR3 length: 15 amino acids. The CDR3 sequence is CASSPDGASTDTQYF. In nucleotides, the CDR3 is TGTGCCAGCTCCCCGGACGGAGCTAGCACAGATACGCAGTATTTT.

This clonotype was recorded a few times. The chain has TRBV15 and TRBJ2-5; 8 positions match TRBD2. TRBJ2-1 explains the end of the DNA better; the J call may be wrong. The CDR3 spans 16 residues. Germline V gives CDR1 LNHNV, CDR2 YYDKDF (reference sequence). For the CDR3, the DNA is TGTGCCACCAGCAGAAGAGCCGGGACTAGGCGGGATGAGCAGTTCTTC. This translates into CATSRRAGTRRDEQFF.

This clonotype was seen only a few times. V is TRBV19 and J is TRBJ2-5; the D gene is possibly TRBD1 (5 bases). The CDR3 is 15 amino acids. Germline loops: CDR1 LNHDA, CDR2 SQIVND (reference sequence). The germline V and J ends were trimmed by 1 base and 0 bases, with 9 bases remaining between them. DNA for the CDR3: TGTGCCAGTAGTATAGGGACAACGGACCAAGAGACCCAGTACTTC. Protein: CASSIGTTDQETQYF.

The V and J genes are TRBV2 and TRBJ2-5, with 9 bases fitting TRBD1. The better agreement between TRBJ2-7 and the DNA end casts doubt on the J call. Germline CDR1 SNHLY, CDR2 FYNNEI. This CDR3 comprises 13 residues. CDR3 residues: CASSKDRGYEQYF. The CDR3 DNA is TGTGCCAGCAGCAAGGACAGGGGCTACGAGCAGTACTTC.

There are a few counts of this clonotype. The chain recombines TRBV29-1 with TRBJ2-3; 7 bases align to TRBD2. This CDR3 region has 16 residues. The V segment lost 4 bases and the J segment 6 bases; nucleotides outside the gene matches: 16. The V gene's germline CDR1 is SQVTM and CDR2 ANQGSEA. Here the CDR3 reads CSVGGRTSRVRDTQYF. The CDR3 region has the DNA TGCAGCGTTGGTGGTAGGACTAGTAGAGTGCGGGATACGCAGTATTTT.

This clonotype has only a few counts. The chain recombines TRBV7-9 with TRBJ2-5; 8 bases line up with TRBD2. The J call is in doubt because the DNA end fits TRBJ2-1 better. CDR1 is SEHNR, CDR2 FQNEAQ, per germline (reference sequence). The CDR3 runs 16 residues. This CDR3 is CASTLSESGSRYEQFF. CDR3 nucleotides: TGTGCCAGCACCCTTTCCGAGAGCGGGAGTCGTTATGAGCAGTTCTTC.

In this sample, this clonotype turned up a few times. V and J are TRBV5-1 and TRBJ2-5, with 7 positions matching TRBD1. The J call may be mistaken, given a closer DNA end match to TRBJ2-7. CDR3 length: 16 residues. Germline loops: CDR1 SGHRS, CDR2 YFSETQ. This chain's CDR3 is CASSLGLNRGRGEQYF. The CDR3 coding sequence is TGCGCCAGCAGCTTGGGATTAAACAGGGGTCGAGGCGAGCAGTACTTC.

Concerning this clonotype itself: Mismatch with germline at one junction end may stem from a read error. The chain recombines TRBV19 with TRBJ1-2; D remains ambiguous. CDR1 LNHDA and CDR2 SQIVND come from the germline V gene (reference sequence). This CDR3 is 11 amino acids long. Here the CDR3 DNA reads TGTGCCGGCCTTCCAACCGGGAAGGCTTACTTC. Residues: CAGLPTGKAYF.

A few counts support this clonotype. The chain combines TRBV5-1 with TRBJ1-6; TRBD1 agrees at 7 bases. Trimming cost V 1 base and J 7 bases; bases outside gene matches: 2. This CDR3 spans 14 amino acids. In germline, CDR1 is SGHRS, CDR2 YFSETQ. This chain's CDR3 is CASSLRGQNSPLHF. The CDR3 coding sequence is TGCGCCAGCAGCTTGCGGGGACAGAATTCACCCCTCCACTTT.

The sample holds a few counts of this clonotype. The V gene is TRBV18, the J gene TRBJ1-4; 8 nucleotides line up with TRBD1. Germline lookup yields CDR1 KGHSH and CDR2 LQKENI. The CDR3 contains 14 residues. The V and J ends lost 5 bases and 5 bases, in that order; junction bases with no gene match: 4. Written as DNA, the CDR3 is TGTGCCAGCTCAACACAGGGGGAAAATGAAAAACTGTTTTTT. This translates into CASSTQGENEKLFF.

This clonotype was found a few times. The chain has TRBV20-1 and TRBJ1-4, with 12 positions matching TRBD1. This CDR3 is 14 amino acids long. Germline V CDR1 and CDR2: DFQATT, SNEGSKA (reference sequence). J lost 7 bases, V lost 5 bases, and 5 bases had no gene match. CDR3 loop: CSAPWDRGREKLFF. The CDR3 coding sequence is TGCAGTGCTCCCTGGGACAGGGGGCGTGAAAAACTGTTTTTT.

The CDR3, as DNA: TGCAGCGTTGGTTCCCCCCTAGCGGGAGTTTGGACACTACTACTCGAGCAGTACTTC. The encoded protein is CSVGSPLAGVWTLLLEQYF. This chain joins TRBV29-1 and TRBJ2-7; TRBD2 agrees at 10 bases. CDR3 length: 19 amino acids. The germline V gene encodes CDR1 SQVTM and CDR2 ANQGSEA. J gave up 6 bases and V 4 bases, and 24 bases lay outside the gene matches.

The V gene is TRBV6-5, the J gene TRBJ2-7; a possible D gene is TRBD2 (6 bases). CDR1 and CDR2 (germline): MNHEY, SVGAGI. The CDR3 has 16 amino acids. V lost 4 bases to trimming and J lost 3 bases, with 19 bases between them. The CDR3: CASSSRGRTGDYEQYF. CDR3 bases: TGTGCCAGCAGTTCCCGAGGACGCACGGGGGACTACGAGCAGTACTTC.

This clonotype has only a few counts. V usage is TRBV20-1 and J usage is TRBJ2-3, with TRBD1 matching over 10 bases. Germline CDR1 reads DFQATT; CDR2 reads SNEGSKA (reference sequence). The V and J ends lost 5 bases and 4 bases, in that order; junction bases with no gene match: 9. The CDR3 has 15 residues. The DNA for the CDR3 is TGCAGTGCTGGACAGGGGGGGGTTGGAGCAGATACGCAGTATTTT. Amino acids: CSAGQGGVGADTQYF.

This clonotype appeared a few times. CDR3 sequence: CATLSGRGQETQYF. In DNA, the CDR3 is TGTGCCACCCTTAGCGGGAGGGGTCAAGAGACCCAGTACTTC. The rearrangement links TRBV10-3 to TRBJ2-1, with 11 bases lining up with TRBD2. The J call may not be correct, given that the DNA end is closer to TRBJ2-5. Germline lookup yields CDR1 ENHRY and CDR2 SYGVKD. The CDR3 sequence is 14 residues long.

The gene calls are TRBV6-1 and TRBJ1-3; no reliable D call. V was clipped by 4 bases and J by 4 bases, with 14 bases between them. Germline-derived CDR1 and CDR2 are MNHNS and SASEGT. CDR3 size: 15 residues. The CDR3 region is CASSAASGSGNTIYF. The CDR3 bases are TGTGCCAGCAGTGCCGCGAGCGGCTCCGGAAACACCATATATTTT.

The rearrangement joins TRBV20-1 to TRBJ2-1; D not resolved. Germline loops: CDR1 DFQATT, CDR2 SNEGSKA (reference sequence). The CDR3 totals 16 residues. Deletions cut 0 bases from V and 3 bases from J, with 15 bases between. The CDR3 DNA follows: TGCAGTGCTAGAGATCGGTTGGATTACAGCTACAATGAGCAGTTCTTC. Protein sequence: CSARDRLDYSYNEQFF.

The genes are TRBV4-1 and TRBJ2-4; D remains ambiguous. In germline, CDR1 is MGHRA, CDR2 YSYEKL. This CDR3 has 17 residues. The germline V and J ends were trimmed by 0 bases and 0 bases, with 12 bases remaining between them. CDR3 in amino acids: CASSQDTQTLAKNIQYF. In DNA form, the CDR3 reads TGCGCCAGCAGCCAAGATACGCAGACATTAGCCAAAAACATTCAGTACTTC.

V and J are TRBV7-3 and TRBJ2-7, with a weak D call TRBD2 (5 bases). The CDR3 loop spans 13 amino acids. V was clipped by 3 bases and J by 7 bases, with 13 bases between them. The V gene's germline CDR1 is SGHTA and CDR2 FQGTGA. For the CDR3, the DNA is TGTGCCAGCAGCTTGACTATGGCGAGGGAGCAGTACTTC. As protein: CASSLTMAREQYF.

The table lists this clonotype with many counts. V usage is TRBV3-1 and J usage is TRBJ1-2, with TRBD1 matching over 8 bases. Germline V CDR1 and CDR2: LGHDT, YNNKEL (reference sequence). CDR3 length equals 12 residues. Unmatched junction bases numbered 3, after V lost 4 bases and J lost 8 bases. Here the CDR3 DNA reads TGTGCCAGCAGCCCCTCAGGGGGCGGCTACACCTTC. Protein: CASSPSGGGYTF.